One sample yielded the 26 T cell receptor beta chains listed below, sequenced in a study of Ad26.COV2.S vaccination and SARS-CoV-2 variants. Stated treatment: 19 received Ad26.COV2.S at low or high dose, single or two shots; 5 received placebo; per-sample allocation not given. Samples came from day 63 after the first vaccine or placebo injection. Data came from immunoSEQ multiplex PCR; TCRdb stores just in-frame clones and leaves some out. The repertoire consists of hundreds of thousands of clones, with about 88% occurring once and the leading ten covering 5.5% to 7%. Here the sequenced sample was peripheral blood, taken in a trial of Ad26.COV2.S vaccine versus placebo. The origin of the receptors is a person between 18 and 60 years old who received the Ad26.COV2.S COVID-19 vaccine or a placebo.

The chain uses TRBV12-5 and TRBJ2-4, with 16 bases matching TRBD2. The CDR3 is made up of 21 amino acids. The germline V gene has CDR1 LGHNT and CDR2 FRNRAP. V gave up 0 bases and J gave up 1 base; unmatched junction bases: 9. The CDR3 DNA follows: TGTGCTAGTGGTTTGGTAGAAGGGACTAGCGGGGGGGCCGGTGCCAAAAACATTCAGTACTTC. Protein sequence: CASGLVEGTSGGAGAKNIQYF.

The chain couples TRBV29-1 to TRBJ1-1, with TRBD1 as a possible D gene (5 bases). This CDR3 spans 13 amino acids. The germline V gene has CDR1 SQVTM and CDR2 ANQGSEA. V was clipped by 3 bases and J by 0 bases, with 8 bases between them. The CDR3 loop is CSVEAGLNTEAFF. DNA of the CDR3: TGCAGCGTTGAGGCAGGGTTGAACACTGAAGCTTTCTTT.

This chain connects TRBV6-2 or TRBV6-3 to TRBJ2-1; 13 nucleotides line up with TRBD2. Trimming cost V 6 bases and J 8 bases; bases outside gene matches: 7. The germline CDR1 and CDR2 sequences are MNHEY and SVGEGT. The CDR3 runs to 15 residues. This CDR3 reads CASSLGLAGIDEQFF. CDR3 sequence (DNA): TGTGCCAGCAGCTTGGGACTAGCGGGGATCGATGAGCAGTTCTTC.

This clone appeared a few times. Here the CDR3 DNA reads TGTGCCAGCAGCCCCCTTATCAATGAGCAGTTCTTC. Amino acids: CASSPLINEQFF. This chain joins TRBV6-2 or TRBV6-3 and TRBJ2-1; D gene ambiguous. Germline CDR1 MNHEY, CDR2 SVGEGT. V lost 6 bases, J lost 6 bases, and 9 bases lay in between. There are 12 residues in the CDR3.

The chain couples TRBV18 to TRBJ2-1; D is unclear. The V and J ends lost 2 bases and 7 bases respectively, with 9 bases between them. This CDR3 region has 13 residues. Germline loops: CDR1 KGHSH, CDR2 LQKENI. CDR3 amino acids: CASSPRKLNEQFF. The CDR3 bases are TGTGCCAGCTCACCAAGGAAGCTGAATGAGCAGTTCTTC.

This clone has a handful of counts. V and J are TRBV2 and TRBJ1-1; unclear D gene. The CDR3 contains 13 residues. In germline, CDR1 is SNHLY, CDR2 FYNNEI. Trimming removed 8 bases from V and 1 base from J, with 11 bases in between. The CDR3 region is CASQIGENTEAFF. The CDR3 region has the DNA TGTGCCAGCCAAATCGGGGAGAACACTGAAGCTTTCTTT.

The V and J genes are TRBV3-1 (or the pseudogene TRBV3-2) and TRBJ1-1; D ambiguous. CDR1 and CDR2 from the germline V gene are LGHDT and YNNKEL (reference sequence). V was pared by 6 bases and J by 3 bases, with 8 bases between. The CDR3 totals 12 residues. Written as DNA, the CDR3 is TGTGCCAGCAGTCTAGGGTACACTGAAGCTTTCTTT. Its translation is CASSLGYTEAFF.

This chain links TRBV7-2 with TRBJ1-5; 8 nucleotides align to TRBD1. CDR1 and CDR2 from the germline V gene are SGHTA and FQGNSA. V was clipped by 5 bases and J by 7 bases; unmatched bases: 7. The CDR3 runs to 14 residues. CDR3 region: CASSRGQVVQPQHF. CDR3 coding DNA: TGTGCCAGCAGCCGGGGACAGGTCGTACAGCCCCAGCATTTT.

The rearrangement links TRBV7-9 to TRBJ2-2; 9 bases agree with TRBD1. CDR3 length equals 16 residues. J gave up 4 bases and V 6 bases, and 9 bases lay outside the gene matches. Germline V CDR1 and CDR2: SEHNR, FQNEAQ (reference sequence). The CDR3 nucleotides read TGTGCCAGCAGGACCGGGACAGGGTTAACCACCGGGGAGCTGTTTTTT. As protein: CASRTGTGLTTGELFF.

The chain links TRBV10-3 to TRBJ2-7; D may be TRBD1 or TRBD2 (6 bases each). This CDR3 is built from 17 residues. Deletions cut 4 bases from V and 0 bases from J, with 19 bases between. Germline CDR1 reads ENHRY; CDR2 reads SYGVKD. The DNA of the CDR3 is TGTGCCATCAGTGGGGGGGCAGGGACCCCAAGCTCCTACGAGCAGTACTTC. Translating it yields CAISGGAGTPSSYEQYF.

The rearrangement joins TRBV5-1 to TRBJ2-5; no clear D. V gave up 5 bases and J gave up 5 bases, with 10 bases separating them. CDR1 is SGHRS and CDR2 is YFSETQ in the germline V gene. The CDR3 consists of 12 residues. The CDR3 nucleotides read TGCGCCAGCAGTTGGCTAAGCGAGACCCAGTACTTC. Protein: CASSWLSETQYF.

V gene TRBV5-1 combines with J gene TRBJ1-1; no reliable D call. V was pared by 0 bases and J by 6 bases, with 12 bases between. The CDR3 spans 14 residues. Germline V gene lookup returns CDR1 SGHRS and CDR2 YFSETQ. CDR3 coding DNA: TGCGCCAGCAGCTTGGCCCGTGGCAGCTCTGAAGCTTTCTTT. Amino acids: CASSLARGSSEAFF.

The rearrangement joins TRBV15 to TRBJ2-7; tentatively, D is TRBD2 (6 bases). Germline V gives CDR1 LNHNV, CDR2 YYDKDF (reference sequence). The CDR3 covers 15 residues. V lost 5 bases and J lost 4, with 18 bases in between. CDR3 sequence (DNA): TGTGCCACCAGCCCCTCCAGCGATGGACTATACGAGCAGTACTTC. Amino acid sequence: CATSPSSDGLYEQYF.

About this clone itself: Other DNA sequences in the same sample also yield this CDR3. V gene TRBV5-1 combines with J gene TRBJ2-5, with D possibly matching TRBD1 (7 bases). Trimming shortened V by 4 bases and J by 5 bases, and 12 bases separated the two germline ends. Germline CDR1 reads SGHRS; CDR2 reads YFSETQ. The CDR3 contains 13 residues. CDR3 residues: CASSLQGRETQYF. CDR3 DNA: TGCGCCAGCAGCCTACAGGGGAGGGAGACCCAGTACTTC. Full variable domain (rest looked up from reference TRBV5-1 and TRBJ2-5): KAGVTQTPRYLIKTRGQQVTLSCSPISGHRSVSWYQQTPGQGLQFLFEYFSETQRNKGNFPGRFSGRQFSNSRSEMNVSTLELGDSALYLCASSLQGRETQYFGPGTRLLVL.

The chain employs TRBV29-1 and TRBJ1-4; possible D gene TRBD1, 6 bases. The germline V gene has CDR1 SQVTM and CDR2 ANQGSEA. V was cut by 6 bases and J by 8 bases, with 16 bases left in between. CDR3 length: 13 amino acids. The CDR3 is CSVTGSEGEKLFF. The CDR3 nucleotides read TGCAGCGTAACAGGGTCGGAAGGAGAAAAACTGTTTTTT. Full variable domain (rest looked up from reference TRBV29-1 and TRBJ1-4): SAVISQKPSRDICQRGTSLTIQCQVDSQVTMMFWYRQQPGQSLTLIATANQGSEATYESGFVIDKFPISRPNLTFSTLTVSNMSPEDSSIYLCSVTGSEGEKLFFGSGTQLSVL.

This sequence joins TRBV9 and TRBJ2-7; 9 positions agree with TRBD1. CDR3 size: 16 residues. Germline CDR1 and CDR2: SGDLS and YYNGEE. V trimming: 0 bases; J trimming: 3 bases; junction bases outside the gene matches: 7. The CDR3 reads CASSVEGGQGVYEQYF. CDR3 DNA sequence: TGTGCCAGCAGCGTAGAGGGGGGACAGGGCGTCTACGAGCAGTACTTC.

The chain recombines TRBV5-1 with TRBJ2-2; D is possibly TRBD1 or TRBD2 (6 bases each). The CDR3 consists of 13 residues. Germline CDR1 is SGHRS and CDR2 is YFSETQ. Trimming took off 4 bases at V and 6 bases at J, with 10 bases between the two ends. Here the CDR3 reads CASSQGGPGELFF. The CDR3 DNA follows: TGCGCCAGCAGCCAAGGGGGGCCCGGGGAGCTGTTTTTT.

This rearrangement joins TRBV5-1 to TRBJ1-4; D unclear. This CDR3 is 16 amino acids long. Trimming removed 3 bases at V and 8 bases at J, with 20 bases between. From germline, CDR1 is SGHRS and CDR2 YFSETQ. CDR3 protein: CASSSTFGHPREKLFF. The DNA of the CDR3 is TGCGCCAGCAGCTCGACCTTCGGCCACCCACGGGAAAAACTGTTTTTT.

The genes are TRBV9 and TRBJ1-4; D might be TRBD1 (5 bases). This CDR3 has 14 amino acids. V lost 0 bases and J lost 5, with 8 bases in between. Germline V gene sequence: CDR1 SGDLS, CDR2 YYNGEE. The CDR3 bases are TGTGCCAGCAGCGTAGGACAGAACAATGAAAAACTGTTTTTT. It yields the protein CASSVGQNNEKLFF.

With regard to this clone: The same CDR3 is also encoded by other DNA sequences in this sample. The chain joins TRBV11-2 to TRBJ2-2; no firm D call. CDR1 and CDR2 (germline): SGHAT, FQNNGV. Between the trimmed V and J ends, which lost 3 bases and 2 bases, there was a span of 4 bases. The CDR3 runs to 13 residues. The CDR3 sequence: CASSFENTGELFF. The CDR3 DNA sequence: TGTGCCAGCAGCTTCGAAAACACCGGGGAGCTGTTTTTT. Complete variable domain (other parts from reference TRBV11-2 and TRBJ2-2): EAGVAQSPRYKIIEKRQSVAFWCNPISGHATLYWYQQILGQGPKLLIQFQNNGVVDDSQLPKDRFSAERLKGVDSTLKIQPAKLEDSAVYLCASSFENTGELFFGEGSRLTVL.

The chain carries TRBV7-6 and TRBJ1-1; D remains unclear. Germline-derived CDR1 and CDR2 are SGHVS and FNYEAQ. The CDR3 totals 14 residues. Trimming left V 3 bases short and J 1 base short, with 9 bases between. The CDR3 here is CASSLDVGNTEAFF. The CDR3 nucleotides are TGTGCCAGCAGCTTGGATGTAGGGAACACTGAAGCTTTCTTT.

The CDR3 sequence: CASSIVGGYTF. For the CDR3, the DNA is TGTGCCAGTAGTATCGTGGGGGGCTACACCTTC. The V gene is TRBV19, the J gene TRBJ1-2; D unclear. V was clipped by 3 bases and J by 8 bases, with 7 bases between them. Per the germline V gene, CDR1 is LNHDA and CDR2 is SQIVND (reference sequence). This CDR3 contains 11 residues.

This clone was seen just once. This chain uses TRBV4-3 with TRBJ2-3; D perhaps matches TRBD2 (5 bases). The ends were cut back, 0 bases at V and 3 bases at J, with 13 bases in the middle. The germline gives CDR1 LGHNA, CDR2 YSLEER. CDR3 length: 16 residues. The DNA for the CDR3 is TGCGCCAGCAGCCAAGATTGGGGAATAGCGACAGATACGCAGTATTTT. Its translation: CASSQDWGIATDTQYF.

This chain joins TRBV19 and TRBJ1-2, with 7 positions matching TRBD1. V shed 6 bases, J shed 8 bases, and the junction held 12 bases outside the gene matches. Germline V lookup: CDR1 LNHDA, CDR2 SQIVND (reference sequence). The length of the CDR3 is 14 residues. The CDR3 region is CASSVRDRVGGYTF. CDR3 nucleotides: TGTGCCAGTAGCGTGCGAGACAGGGTAGGCGGCTACACCTTC.

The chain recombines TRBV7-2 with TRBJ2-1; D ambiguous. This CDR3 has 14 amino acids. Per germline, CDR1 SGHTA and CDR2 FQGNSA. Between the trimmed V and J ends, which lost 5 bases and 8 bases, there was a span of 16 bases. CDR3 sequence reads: CASSAPPRYDEQFF. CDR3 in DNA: TGTGCCAGCAGCGCCCCCCCAAGGTACGATGAGCAGTTCTTC.

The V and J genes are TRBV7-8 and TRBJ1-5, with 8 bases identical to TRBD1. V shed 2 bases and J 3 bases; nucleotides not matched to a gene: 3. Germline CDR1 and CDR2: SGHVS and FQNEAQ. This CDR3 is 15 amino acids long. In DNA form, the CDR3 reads TGTGCCAGCAGCTTAATGGGACAGGTCAATCAGCCCCAGCATTTT. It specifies CASSLMGQVNQPQHF. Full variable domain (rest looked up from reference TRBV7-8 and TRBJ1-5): GAGVSQSPRYKVAKRGQDVALRCDPISGHVSLFWYQQALGQGPEFLTYFQNEAQLDKSGLPSDRFFAERPEGSVSTLKIQRTQQEDSAVYLCASSLMGQVNQPQHFGDGTRLSIL.